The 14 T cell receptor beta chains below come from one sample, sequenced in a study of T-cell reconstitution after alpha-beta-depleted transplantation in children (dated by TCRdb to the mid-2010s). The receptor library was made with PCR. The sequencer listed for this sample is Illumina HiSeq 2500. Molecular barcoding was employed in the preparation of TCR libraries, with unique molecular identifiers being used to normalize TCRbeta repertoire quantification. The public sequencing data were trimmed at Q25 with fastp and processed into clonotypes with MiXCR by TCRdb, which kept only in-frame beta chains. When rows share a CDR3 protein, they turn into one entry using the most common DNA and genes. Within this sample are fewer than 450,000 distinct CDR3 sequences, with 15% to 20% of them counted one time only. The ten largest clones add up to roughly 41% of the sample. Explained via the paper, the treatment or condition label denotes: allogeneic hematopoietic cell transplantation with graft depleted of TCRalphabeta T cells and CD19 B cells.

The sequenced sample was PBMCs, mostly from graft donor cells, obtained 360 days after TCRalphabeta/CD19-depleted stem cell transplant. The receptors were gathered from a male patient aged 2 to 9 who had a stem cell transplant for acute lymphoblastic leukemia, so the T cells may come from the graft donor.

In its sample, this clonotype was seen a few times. The CDR3 is CASSLGLALFGQFF. The CDR3 DNA reads TGTGCCAGCAGCTTGGGACTAGCTCTCTTCGGGCAGTTCTTC. The rearrangement links TRBV5-4 to TRBJ2-1; TRBD2 matches 7 bases. This CDR3 has 14 residues. With V trimmed by 0 bases and J by 12 bases, 9 bases remained unmatched. Germline assignment: CDR1 SGHNT and CDR2 YYREEE (reference sequence). The full variable domain, rest sourced from reference TRBV5-4 and TRBJ2-1, is ETGVTQSPTHLIKTRGQQVTLRCSSQSGHNTVSWYQQALGQGPQFIFQYYREEENGRGNFPPRFSGLQFPNYSSELNVNALELDDSALYLCASSLGLALFGQFFGPGTRLTVL.

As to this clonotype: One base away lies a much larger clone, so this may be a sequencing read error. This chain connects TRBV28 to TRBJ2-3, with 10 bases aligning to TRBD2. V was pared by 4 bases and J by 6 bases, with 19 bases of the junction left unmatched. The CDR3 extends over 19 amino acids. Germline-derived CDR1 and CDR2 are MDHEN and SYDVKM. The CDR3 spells CASSSNLGLLAGYWDTQYF. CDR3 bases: TGTGCCAGCAGTTCAAACCTGGGTCTACTAGCGGGATATTGGGATACGCAGTATTTT.

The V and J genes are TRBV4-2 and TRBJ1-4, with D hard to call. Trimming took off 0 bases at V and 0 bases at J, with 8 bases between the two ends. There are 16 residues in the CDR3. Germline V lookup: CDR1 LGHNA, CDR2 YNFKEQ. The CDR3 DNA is TGTGCCAGCAGCCAAGAATGGATCTCAACTAATGAAAAACTGTTTTTT. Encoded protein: CASSQEWISTNEKLFF.

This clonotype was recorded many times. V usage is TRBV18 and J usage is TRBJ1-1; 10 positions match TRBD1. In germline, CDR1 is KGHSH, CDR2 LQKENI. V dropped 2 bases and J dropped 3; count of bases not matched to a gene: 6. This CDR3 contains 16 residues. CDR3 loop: CASSPLPGTGDTEAFF. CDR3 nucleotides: TGTGCCAGCTCACCATTACCCGGGACAGGGGACACTGAAGCTTTCTTT.

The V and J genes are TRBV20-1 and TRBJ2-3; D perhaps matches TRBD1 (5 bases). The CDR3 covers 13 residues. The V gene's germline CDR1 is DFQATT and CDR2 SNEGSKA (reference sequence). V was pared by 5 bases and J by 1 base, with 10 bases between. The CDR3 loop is CSADSYGTDTQYF. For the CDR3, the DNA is TGCAGTGCTGACAGCTACGGCACAGATACGCAGTATTTT.

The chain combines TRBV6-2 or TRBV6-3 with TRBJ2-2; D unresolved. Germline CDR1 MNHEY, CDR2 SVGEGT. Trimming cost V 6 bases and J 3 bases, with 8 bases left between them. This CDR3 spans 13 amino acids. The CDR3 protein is CASSQTYTGELFF. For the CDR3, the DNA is TGTGCCAGCAGCCAAACATACACCGGGGAGCTGTTTTTT.

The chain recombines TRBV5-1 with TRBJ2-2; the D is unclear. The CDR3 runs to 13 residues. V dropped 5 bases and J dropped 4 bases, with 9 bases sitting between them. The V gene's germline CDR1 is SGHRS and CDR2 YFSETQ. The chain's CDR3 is CASREGFTGELFF. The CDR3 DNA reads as TGCGCCAGCAGAGAAGGGTTCACCGGGGAGCTGTTTTTT.

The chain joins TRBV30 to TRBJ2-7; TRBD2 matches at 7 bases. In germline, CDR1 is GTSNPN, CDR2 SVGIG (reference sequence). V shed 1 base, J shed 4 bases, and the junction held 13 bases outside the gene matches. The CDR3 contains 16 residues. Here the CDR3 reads CAWSAPRLAARYEQYF. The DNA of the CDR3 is TGTGCCTGGAGTGCTCCCCGGCTAGCGGCCCGATACGAGCAGTACTTC. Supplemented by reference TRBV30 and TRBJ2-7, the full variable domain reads SQTIHQWPATLVQPVGSPLSLECTVEGTSNPNLYWYRQAAGRGLQLLFYSVGIGQISSEVPQNLSASRPQDRQFILSSKKLLLSDSGFYLCAWSAPRLAARYEQYFGPGTRLTVT.

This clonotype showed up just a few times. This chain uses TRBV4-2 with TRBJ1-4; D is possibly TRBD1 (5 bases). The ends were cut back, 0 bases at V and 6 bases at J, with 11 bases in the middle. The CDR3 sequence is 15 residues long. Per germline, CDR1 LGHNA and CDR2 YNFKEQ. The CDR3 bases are TGTGCCAGCAGCCAAGATAAGGGGCTCTATGAAAAACTGTTTTTT. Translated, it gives CASSQDKGLYEKLFF.

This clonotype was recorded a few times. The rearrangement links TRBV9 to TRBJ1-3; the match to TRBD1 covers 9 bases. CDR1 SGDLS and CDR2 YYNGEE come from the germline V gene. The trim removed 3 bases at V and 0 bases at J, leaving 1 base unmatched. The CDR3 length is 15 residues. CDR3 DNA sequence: TGTGCCAGCAGCGGGGACAGGGACTCTGGAAACACCATATATTTT. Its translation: CASSGDRDSGNTIYF.

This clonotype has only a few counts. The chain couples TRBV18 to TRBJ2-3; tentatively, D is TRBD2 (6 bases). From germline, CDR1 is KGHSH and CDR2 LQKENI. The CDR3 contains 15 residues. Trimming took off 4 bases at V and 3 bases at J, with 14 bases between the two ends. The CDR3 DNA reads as TGTGCCAGCTCACGCGGCCGGGGGTATACAGATACGCAGTATTTT. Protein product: CASSRGRGYTDTQYF.

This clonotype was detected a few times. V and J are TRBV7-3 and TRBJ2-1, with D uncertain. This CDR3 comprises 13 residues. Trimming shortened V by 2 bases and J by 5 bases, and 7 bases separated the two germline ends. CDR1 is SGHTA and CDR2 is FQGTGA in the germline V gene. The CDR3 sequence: CASSLSSDNEQFF. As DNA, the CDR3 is TGTGCCAGCAGCTTATCGTCCGACAATGAGCAGTTCTTC. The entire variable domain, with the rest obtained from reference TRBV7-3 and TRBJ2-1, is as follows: GAGVSQTPSNKVTEKGKYVELRCDPISGHTALYWYRQSLGQGPEFLIYFQGTGAADDSGLPNDRFFAVRPEGSVSTLKIQRTERGDSAVYLCASSLSSDNEQFFGPGTRLTVL.

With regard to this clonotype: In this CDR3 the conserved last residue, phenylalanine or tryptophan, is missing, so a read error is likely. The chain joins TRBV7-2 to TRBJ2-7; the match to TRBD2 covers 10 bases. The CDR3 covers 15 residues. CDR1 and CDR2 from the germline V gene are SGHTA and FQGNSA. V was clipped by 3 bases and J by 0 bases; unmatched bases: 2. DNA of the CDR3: TGTGCCAGCAGCTTTAGCGGGAGGAGCTCCTACGAGCAGTACTCC. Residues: CASSFSGRSSYEQYS.

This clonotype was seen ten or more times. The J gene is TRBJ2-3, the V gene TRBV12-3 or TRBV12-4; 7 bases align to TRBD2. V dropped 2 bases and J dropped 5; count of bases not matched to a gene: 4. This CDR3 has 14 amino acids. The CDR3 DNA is TGTGCCAGCAGTTTAAGGACTAGACGAGATACGCAGTATTTT. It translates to CASSLRTRRDTQYF.